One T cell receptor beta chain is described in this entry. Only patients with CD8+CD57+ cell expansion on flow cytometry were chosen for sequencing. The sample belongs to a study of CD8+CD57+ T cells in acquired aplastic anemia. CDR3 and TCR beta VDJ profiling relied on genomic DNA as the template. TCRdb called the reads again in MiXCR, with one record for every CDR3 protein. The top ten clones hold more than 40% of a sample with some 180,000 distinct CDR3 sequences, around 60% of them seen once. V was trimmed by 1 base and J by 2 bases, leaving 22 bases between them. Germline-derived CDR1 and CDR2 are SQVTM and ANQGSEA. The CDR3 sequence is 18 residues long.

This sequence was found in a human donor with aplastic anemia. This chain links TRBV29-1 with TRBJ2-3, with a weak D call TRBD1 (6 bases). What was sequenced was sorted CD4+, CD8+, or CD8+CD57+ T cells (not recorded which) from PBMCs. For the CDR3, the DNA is TGCAGCGTTGAAGTAGGGGCAGGGGTTGGGCGGACCACAGATACGCAGTATTTT. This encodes CSVEVGAGVGRTTDTQYF.